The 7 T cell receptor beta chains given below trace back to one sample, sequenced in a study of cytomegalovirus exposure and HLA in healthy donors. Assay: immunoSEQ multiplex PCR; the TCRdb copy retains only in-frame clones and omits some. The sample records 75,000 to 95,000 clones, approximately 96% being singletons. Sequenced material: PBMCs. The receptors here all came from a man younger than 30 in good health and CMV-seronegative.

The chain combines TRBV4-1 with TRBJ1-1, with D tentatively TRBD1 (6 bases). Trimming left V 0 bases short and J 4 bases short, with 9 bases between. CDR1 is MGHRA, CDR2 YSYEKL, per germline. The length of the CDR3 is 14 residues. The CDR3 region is CASSQEAGATEAFF. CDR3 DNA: TGCGCCAGCAGCCAAGAGGCAGGGGCCACTGAAGCTTTCTTT.

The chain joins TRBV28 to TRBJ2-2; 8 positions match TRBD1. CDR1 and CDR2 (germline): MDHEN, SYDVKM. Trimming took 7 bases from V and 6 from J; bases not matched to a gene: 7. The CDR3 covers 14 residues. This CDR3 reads CASNDRGTPGELFF. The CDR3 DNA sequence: TGTGCCAGCAATGACAGGGGTACCCCCGGGGAGCTGTTTTTT. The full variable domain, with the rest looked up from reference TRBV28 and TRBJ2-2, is DVKVTQSSRYLVKRTGEKVFLECVQDMDHENMFWYRQDPGLGLRLIYFSYDVKMKEKGDIPEGYSVSREKKERFSLILESASTNQTSMYLCASNDRGTPGELFFGEGSRLTVL.

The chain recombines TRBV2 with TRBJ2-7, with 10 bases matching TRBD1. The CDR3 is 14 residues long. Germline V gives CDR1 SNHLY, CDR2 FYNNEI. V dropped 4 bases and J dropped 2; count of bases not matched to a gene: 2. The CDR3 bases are TGTGCCAGCAGTGTGGGGACAGGGGCCTACGAGCAGTACTTC. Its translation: CASSVGTGAYEQYF.

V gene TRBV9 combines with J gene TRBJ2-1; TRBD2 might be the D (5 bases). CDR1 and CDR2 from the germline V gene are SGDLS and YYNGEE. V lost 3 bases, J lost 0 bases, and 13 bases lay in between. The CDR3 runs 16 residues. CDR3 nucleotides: TGTGCCAGCAGCGAGAGTAGCGCGCCCTCCTACAATGAGCAGTTCTTC. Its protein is CASSESSAPSYNEQFF.

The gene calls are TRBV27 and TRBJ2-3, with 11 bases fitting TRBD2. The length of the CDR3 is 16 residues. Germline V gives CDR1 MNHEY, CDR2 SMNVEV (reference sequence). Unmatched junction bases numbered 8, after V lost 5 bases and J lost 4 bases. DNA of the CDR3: TGTGCCAGCAGTGTTACTAGCGGGAGTCGGGCAGATACGCAGTATTTT. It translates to CASSVTSGSRADTQYF.

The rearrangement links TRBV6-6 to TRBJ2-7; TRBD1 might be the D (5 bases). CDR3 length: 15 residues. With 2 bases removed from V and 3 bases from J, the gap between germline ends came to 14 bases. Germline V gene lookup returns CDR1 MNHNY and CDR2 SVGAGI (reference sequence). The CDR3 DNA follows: TGTGCCAGCAGTTACGACTTGGACAACAACTACGAGCAGTACGTC. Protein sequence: CASSYDLDNNYEQYV.

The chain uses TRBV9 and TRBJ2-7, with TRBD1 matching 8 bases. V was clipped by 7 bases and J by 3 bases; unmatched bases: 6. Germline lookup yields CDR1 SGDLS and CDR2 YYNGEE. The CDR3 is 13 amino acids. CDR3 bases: TGTGCCAGCGGACAGGGAACAGGCTACGAGCAGTACTTC. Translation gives CASGQGTGYEQYF.